This T cell receptor (beta chain) came from a study of blood T cells in healthy people across ages. Study results and caveats: Donor CMV status was unknown, possibly confounding expanded clonotype changes. Naive T cell percentage showed a strong correlation with the diversity of TCR beta.

This clonotype was seen more than once but under ten times. What it binds is not known. The donors, all healthy, were Caucasians living in Russia, aged about 6 to 90. Next came a second PCR, run for about 7 to 11 cycles, which used a sample-barcoded 5' primer along with a J-beta primer mix. Carrying 12 random nucleotides, a template-switch adaptor labeled each individual cDNA molecule. One entry per CDR3 protein results from TCRdb running MiXCR on the 5' RACE reads. The sample records about 730,000 distinct CDR3 sequences, roughly 44% being singletons. The V gene end was trimmed by 6 bases and the J gene end by 10 bases; junction bases not matched to a gene: 10. The CDR3 is 14 amino acids.

This clonotype was obtained from a woman between 55 and 75 years old in good health. The material sequenced was blood. The V call is TRBV12-3 or TRBV12-4, the J call TRBJ1-1; TRBD1 agrees at 11 bases. The CDR3 coding sequence is TGTGCCAGCAGGATCGGGACAGGGGGAGTTACAGCTTTCTTT. Its translation is CASRIGTGGVTAFF.